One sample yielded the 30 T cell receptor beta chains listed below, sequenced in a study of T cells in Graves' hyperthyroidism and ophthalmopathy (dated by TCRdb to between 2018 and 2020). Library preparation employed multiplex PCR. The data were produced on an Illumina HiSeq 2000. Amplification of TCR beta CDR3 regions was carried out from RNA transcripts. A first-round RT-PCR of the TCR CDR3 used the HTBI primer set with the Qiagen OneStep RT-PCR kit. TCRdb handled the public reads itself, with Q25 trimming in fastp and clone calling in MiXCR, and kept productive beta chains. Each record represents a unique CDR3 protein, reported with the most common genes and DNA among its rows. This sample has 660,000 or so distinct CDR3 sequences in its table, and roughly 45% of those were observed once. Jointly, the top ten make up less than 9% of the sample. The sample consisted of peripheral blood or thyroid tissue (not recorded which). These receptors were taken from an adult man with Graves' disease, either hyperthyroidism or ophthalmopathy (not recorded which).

The CDR3 is CASVSGGLAGEETQYF. The CDR3 DNA sequence: TGTGCCAGCGTGTCGGGGGGACTAGCGGGGGAAGAGACCCAGTACTTC. The chain combines TRBV7-9 with TRBJ2-5, with 14 bases identical to TRBD2. V shed 8 bases and J 3 bases; nucleotides not matched to a gene: 8. The germline gives CDR1 SEHNR, CDR2 FQNEAQ (reference sequence). The CDR3 extends over 16 amino acids. The whole variable domain, filled in from reference TRBV7-9 and TRBJ2-5, reads DTGVSQNPRHKITKRGQNVTFRCDPISEHNRLYWYRQTLGQGPEFLTYFQNEAQLEKSRLLSDRFSAERPKGSFSTLEIQRTEQGDSAMYLCASVSGGLAGEETQYFGPGTRLLVL.

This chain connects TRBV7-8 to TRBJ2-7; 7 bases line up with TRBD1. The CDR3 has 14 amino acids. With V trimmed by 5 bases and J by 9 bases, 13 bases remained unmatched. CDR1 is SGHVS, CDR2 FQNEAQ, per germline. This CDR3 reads CASSDRGRGRRQYF. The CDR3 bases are TGTGCCAGCAGCGACCGGGGCAGGGGGAGAAGGCAGTACTTC. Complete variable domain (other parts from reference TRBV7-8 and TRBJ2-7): GAGVSQSPRYKVAKRGQDVALRCDPISGHVSLFWYQQALGQGPEFLTYFQNEAQLDKSGLPSDRFFAERPEGSVSTLKIQRTQQEDSAVYLCASSDRGRGRRQYFGPGTRLTVT.

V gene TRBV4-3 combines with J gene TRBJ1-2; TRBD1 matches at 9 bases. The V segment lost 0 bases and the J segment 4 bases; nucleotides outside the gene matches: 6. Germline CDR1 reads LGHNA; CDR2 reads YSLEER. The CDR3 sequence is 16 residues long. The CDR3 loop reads CASSQDSTGGAYGYTF. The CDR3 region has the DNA TGCGCCAGCAGCCAAGACTCCACAGGGGGCGCCTATGGCTACACCTTC.

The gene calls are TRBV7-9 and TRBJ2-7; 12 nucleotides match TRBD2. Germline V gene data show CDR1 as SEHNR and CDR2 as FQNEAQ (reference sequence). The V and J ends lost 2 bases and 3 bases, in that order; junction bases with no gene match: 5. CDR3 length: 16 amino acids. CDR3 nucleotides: TGTGCCAGCAGCTTATTGACTAGCGGGAGTCTCTACGAGCAGTACTTC. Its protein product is CASSLLTSGSLYEQYF. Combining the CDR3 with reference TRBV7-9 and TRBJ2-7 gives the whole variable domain DTGVSQNPRHKITKRGQNVTFRCDPISEHNRLYWYRQTLGQGPEFLTYFQNEAQLEKSRLLSDRFSAERPKGSFSTLEIQRTEQGDSAMYLCASSLLTSGSLYEQYFGPGTRLTVT.

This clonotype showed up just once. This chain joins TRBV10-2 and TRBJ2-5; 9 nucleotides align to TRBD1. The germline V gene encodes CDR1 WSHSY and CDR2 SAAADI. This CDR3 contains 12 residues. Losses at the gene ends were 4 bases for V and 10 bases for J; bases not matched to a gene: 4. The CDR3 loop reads CASSGTGADQYF. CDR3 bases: TGCGCCAGCAGTGGGACAGGGGCGGACCAGTACTTC.

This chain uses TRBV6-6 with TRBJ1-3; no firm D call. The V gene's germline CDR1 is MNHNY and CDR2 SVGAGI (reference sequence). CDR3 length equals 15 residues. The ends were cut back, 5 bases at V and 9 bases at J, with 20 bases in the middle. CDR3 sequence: CASSDRTSGSPTIYF. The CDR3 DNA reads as TGTGCCAGCAGTGATAGGACTAGCGGGAGTCCCACCATATATTTT.

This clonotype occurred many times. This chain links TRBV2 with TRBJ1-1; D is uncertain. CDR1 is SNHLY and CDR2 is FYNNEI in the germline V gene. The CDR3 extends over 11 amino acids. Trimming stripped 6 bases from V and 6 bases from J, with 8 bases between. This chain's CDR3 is CASSEIAEAFF. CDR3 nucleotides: TGTGCCAGCAGCGAGATTGCTGAAGCTTTCTTT.

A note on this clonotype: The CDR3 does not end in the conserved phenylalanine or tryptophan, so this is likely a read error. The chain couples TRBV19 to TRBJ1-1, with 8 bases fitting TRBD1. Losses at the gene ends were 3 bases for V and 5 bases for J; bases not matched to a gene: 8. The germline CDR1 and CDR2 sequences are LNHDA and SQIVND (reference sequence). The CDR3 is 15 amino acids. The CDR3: CASSIFQGARTEAFL. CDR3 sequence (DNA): TGTGCCAGTAGTATTTTTCAGGGGGCGAGGACTGAAGCTTTCCTT.

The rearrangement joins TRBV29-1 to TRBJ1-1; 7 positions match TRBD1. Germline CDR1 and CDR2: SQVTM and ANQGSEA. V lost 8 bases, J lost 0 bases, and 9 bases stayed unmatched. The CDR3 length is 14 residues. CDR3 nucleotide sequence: TGCAGCCCTGCGACAGGGCCCGTGAACACTGAAGCTTTCTTT. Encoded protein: CSPATGPVNTEAFF.

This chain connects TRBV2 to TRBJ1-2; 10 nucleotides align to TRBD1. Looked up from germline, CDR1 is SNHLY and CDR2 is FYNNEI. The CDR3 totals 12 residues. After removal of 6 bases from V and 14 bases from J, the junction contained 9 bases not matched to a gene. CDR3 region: CASSTRQGALTF. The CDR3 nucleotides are TGTGCCAGCAGCACCCGACAGGGGGCTTTGACCTTC.

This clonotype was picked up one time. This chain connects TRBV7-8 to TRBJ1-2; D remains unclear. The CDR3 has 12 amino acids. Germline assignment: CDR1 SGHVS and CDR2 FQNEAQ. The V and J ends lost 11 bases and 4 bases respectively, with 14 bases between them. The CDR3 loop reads CAPRAGAYGYTF. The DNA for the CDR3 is TGTGCCCCCCGCGCGGGAGCCTATGGCTACACCTTC.

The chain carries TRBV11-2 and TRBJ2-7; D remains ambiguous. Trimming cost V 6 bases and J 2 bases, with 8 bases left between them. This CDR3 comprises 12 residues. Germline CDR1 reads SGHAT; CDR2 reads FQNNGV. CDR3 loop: CASSQLAYEQYF. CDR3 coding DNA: TGTGCCAGCAGTCAATTGGCCTACGAGCAGTACTTC.

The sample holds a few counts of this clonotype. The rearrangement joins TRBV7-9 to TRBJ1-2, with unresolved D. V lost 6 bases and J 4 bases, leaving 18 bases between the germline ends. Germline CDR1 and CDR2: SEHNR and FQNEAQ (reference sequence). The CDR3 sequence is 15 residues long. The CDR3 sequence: CASRPRTDQSYGYTF. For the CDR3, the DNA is TGTGCCAGCAGGCCGAGGACGGACCAGAGCTATGGCTACACCTTC.

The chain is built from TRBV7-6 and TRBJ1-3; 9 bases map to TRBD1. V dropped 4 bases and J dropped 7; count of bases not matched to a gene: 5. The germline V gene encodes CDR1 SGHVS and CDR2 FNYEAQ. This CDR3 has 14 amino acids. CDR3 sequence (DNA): TGTGCCAGCAGCTACGCCGGGACAGGGAACACCATATATTTT. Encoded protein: CASSYAGTGNTIYF.

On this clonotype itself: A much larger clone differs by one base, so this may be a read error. CDR3 sequence reads: CATSRRSGTENTEAFF. CDR3 sequence (DNA): TGTGCCACCAGCAGAAGATCCGGGACAGAGAACACTGAAGCTTTCTTT. The chain has TRBV15 and TRBJ1-1; 7 nucleotides align to TRBD1. CDR3 length: 16 residues. The germline V gene has CDR1 LNHNV and CDR2 YYDKDF (reference sequence). V lost 2 bases, J lost 1 base, and 7 bases stayed unmatched.

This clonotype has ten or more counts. The CDR3 bases are TGCAGCGCCGAAGGACAGGGGGAGAACACTGAAGCTTTCTTT. The encoded protein is CSAEGQGENTEAFF. The genes are TRBV29-1 and TRBJ1-1; 10 nucleotides agree with TRBD1. CDR3 length equals 14 residues. In germline, CDR1 is SQVTM, CDR2 ANQGSEA. Germline trimming cut 7 bases from V and 1 base from J; bases unmatched to any gene: 6. Variable domain in full (rest from reference TRBV29-1 and TRBJ1-1): SAVISQKPSRDICQRGTSLTIQCQVDSQVTMMFWYRQQPGQSLTLIATANQGSEATYESGFVIDKFPISRPNLTFSTLTVSNMSPEDSSIYLCSAEGQGENTEAFFGQGTRLTVV.

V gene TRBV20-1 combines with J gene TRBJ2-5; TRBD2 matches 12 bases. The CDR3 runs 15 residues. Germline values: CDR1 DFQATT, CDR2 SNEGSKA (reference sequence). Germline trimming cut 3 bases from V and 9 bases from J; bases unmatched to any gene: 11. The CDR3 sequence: CSARGGLAGSEAQYF. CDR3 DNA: TGCAGTGCTAGGGGAGGACTAGCGGGGTCTGAGGCCCAGTACTTC.

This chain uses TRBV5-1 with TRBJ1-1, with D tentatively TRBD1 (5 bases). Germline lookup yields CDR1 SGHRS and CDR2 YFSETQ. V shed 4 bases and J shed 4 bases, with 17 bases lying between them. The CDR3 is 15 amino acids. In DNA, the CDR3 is TGCGCCAGCAGCCAGGCCCGTCTGGGGGGCACTGAAGCTTTCTTT. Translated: CASSQARLGGTEAFF.

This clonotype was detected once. Here the CDR3 reads CASSDGTGAYGYTF. The DNA of the CDR3 is TGTGCCAGCAGTGACGGGACAGGCGCCTATGGCTACACCTTC. The chain combines TRBV2 with TRBJ1-2; TRBD1 aligns across 8 bases. Germline CDR1 reads SNHLY; CDR2 reads FYNNEI. V was pared by 3 bases and J by 4 bases, with 4 bases of the junction left unmatched. This CDR3 is built from 14 residues.

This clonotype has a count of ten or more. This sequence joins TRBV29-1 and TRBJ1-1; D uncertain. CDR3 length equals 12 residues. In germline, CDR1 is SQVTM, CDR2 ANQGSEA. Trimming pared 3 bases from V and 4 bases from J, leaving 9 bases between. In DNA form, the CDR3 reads TGCAGCGTTGAGGCAGGCGGCACTGAAGCTTTCTTT. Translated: CSVEAGGTEAFF.

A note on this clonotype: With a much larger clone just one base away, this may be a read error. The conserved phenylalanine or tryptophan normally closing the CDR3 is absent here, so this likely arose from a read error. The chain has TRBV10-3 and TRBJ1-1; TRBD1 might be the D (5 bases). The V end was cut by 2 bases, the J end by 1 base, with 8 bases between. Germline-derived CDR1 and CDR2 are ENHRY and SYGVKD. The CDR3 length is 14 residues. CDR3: CAISEGAANTEAFL. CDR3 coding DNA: TGTGCCATCAGTGAGGGGGCGGCGAACACTGAAGCTTTCCTT.

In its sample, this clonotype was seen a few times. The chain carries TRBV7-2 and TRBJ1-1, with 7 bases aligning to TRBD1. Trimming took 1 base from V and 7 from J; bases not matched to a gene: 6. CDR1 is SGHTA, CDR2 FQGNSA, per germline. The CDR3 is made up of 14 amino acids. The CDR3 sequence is CASSLEGQFGEAFF. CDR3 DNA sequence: TGTGCCAGCAGCTTAGAGGGACAGTTTGGTGAAGCTTTCTTT.

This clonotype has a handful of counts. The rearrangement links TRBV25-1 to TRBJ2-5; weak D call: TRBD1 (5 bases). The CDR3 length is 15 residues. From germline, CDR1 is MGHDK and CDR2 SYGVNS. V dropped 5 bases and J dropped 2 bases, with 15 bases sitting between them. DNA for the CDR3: TGTGCCAGCAGTAAAGGAGAAGGGGTACAAGAGACCCAGTACTTC. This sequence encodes CASSKGEGVQETQYF.

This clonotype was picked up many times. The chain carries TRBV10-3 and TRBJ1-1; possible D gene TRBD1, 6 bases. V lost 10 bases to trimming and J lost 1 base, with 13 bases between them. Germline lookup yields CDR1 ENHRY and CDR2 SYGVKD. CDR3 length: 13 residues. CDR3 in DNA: TGTGCCACTAGCGGGACAACGAACACTGAAGCTTTCTTT. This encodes CATSGTTNTEAFF.

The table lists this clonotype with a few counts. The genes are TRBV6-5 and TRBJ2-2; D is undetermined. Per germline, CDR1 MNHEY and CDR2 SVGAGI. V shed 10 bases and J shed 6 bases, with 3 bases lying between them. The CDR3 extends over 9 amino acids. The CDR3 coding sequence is TGTGCCACCTCCGGGGAGCTGTTTTTT. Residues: CATSGELFF.

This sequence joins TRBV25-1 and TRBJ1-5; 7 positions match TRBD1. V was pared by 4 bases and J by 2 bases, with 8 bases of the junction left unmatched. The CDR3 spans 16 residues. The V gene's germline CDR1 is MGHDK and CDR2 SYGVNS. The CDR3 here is CASSALDRVGNQPQHF. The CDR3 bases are TGTGCCAGCAGTGCACTAGACAGGGTCGGCAATCAGCCCCAGCATTTT.

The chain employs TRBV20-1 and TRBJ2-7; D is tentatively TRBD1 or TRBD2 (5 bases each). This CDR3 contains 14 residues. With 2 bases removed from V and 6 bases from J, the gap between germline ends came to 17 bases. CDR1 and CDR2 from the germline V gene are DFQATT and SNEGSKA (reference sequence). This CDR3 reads CSARTGTGRFEQYF. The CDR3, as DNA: TGCAGTGCTAGAACCGGGACCGGACGTTTCGAGCAGTACTTC.

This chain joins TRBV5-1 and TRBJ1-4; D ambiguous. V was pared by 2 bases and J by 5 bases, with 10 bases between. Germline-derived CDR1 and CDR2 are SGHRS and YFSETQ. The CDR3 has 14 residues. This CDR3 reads CASSFGSQNEKLFF. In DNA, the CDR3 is TGCGCCAGCAGCTTCGGGTCTCAAAATGAAAAACTGTTTTTT.

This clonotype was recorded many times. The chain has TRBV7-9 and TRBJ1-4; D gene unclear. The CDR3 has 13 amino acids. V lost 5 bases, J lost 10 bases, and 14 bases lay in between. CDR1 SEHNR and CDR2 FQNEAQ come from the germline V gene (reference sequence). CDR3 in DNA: TGTGCCAGCAGCCTCGCCGGTGGGATAAAACTGTTTTTT. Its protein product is CASSLAGGIKLFF.

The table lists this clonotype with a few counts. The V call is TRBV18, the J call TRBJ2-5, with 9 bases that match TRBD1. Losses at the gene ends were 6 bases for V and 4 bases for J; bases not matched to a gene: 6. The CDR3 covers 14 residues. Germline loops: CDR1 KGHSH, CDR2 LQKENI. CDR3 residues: CASSKGQGRETQYF. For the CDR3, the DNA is TGTGCCAGCTCGAAGGGACAGGGACGAGAGACCCAGTACTTC.